This T cell receptor (beta chain) was documented in a study of CD8 T cells in ankylosing spondylitis. The CDR3 runs 17 residues. Trimming at V came to 5 bases and at J to 0 bases, leaving 8 bases not matched to a gene. MiXCR, run by TCRdb on the 5' RACE reads, gives a single entry per CDR3 protein. Here the sample spans about 500,000 distinct CDR3 sequences, roughly 13% being singletons. Findings and limits, study-wide: In synovial fluid and blood from reactive arthritis, some motif variants were previously reported. The study identified a TCR beta motif of under ten highly homologous variants that appeared characteristic of ankylosing spondylitis blood.

With regard to this clonotype: As yet, its antigen is unknown.

What was sequenced was blood, either unsorted or a sorted T cell fraction (not recorded which). V is TRBV12-3 or TRBV12-4 and J is TRBJ2-1, with 9 bases lining up with TRBD1. The sequence was obtained from a male donor with ankylosing spondylitis. CDR3 residues: CASSHPPGQGSYNEQFF. CDR3 coding DNA: TGTGCCAGCAGTCACCCTCCGGGACAGGGCTCCTACAATGAGCAGTTCTTC.